A selection of T cell receptor beta chains follows, all from one sample in a study of cytomegalovirus exposure and HLA in healthy donors. Method: immunoSEQ multiplex PCR; TCRdb's copy keeps in-frame clones and lacks some. The sample yields approximately 190,000 clones, around 80% seen once. The sample consisted of PBMCs. The source is a man aged 40-49 years in good health and CMV-seropositive. Each CDR3 is given with its conserved first and last residue. Fields, in order: J gene, clone size, V gene, D gene, CDR3 protein, CDR3 DNA. A D gene is named only where the DNA matches it firmly. Clone size appears in some rows only: once, few, many, or a class for an expanded clone.

TRBJ2-1 - TRBV19 TRBD2 CASSPPGLAYNEQFF TGTGCCAGTAGTCCCCCGGGACTAGCGTACAATGAGCAGTTCTTC
TRBJ2-7 - TRBV6-5 - CASSLQGSLYEQYF TGTGCCAGCAGCCTTCAGGGGTCACTTTACGAGCAGTACTTC
TRBJ2-7 - TRBV11-2 - CASSLWGLTYEQYF TGTGCCAGCAGCTTATGGGGCCTCACCTACGAGCAGTACTTC
TRBJ2-1 once TRBV27 TRBD2 CASSLSFGRNEQFF TGTGCCAGCAGTTTATCATTCGGGAGGAATGAGCAGTTCTTC
TRBJ1-1 - TRBV19 - CASRARSHRNTEAFF TGTGCCAGTAGGGCAAGATCACACAGAAACACTGAAGCTTTCTTT
TRBJ1-4 - TRBV5-8 - CASSLGGGRNEKLFF TGTGCCAGCAGCTTGGGGGGCGGACGGAATGAAAAACTGTTTTTT
TRBJ1-5 - TRBV19 TRBD1 CASSMGTGFNQPQHF TGTGCCAGTAGTATGGGGACAGGATTCAATCAGCCCCAGCATTTT
TRBJ2-6 few TRBV5-1 TRBD2 CASSLGREGRYGANVLTF TGCGCCAGCAGCTTGGGACGGGAGGGCCGGTATGGGGCCAACGTCCTGACTTTC
TRBJ2-7 - TRBV6-1 TRBD2 CASGRVAGAYEQYF TGTGCCAGTGGAAGGGTAGCGGGAGCCTACGAGCAGTACTTC
TRBJ1-1 - TRBV5-1 TRBD1 CASSRYAGQEAFF TGCGCCAGCAGCCGGTATGCGGGACAGGAAGCTTTCTTT
TRBJ2-2 - TRBV5-3 - CARSLAGQYTGELFF TGTGCCAGAAGCTTGGCCGGACAGTACACCGGGGAGCTGTTTTTT
TRBJ2-3 - TRBV7-3 - CASSAAATYTDTQYF TGTGCCAGCAGTGCCGCGGCTACATACACAGATACGCAGTATTTT
TRBJ2-6 few TRBV18 TRBD2 CASSQILAGSGANGLTF TGTGCCAGCTCACAGATATTAGCGGGGTCTGGGGCCAACGGCCTGACTTTC
TRBJ2-7 - TRBV18 TRBD1 CASSPIDRASSYEQYF TGTGCCAGCTCACCTATCGACAGGGCAAGCTCCTACGAGCAGTACTTC
TRBJ1-1 - TRBV18 - CASSPGLEAFF TGTGCCAGCTCACCTGGGCTTGAAGCTTTCTTT
TRBJ1-2 - TRBV7-9 TRBD1 CASSLETGGGYTF TGTGCCAGCAGCTTAGAGACAGGGGGCGGCTACACCTTC